Listed here are 16 T cell receptor beta chains from one sample, sequenced in a study of blood T cell repertoires in COVID-19. Repertoires were generated with immunoSEQ multiplex PCR, while TCRdb's copy carries only in-frame clones and drops some. The table lists a few hundred thousand clones, roughly 84% of them singletons. Sequencing was carried out using PBMCs or T cells enriched from blood (not recorded which). The receptors come from a woman in her thirties who had recovered from COVID-19.

This chain connects TRBV20-1 to TRBJ2-3, with 11 bases fitting TRBD2. Germline CDR1 DFQATT, CDR2 SNEGSKA (reference sequence). There are 15 residues in the CDR3. The J segment lost 6 bases and the V segment lost 3 bases, leaving 8 bases of the junction unmatched. The CDR3 loop reads CSASLLAGGQDTQYF. In DNA, the CDR3 is TGCAGTGCTAGTTTATTAGCGGGGGGGCAGGATACGCAGTATTTT.

The gene calls are TRBV3-1 (or the pseudogene TRBV3-2) and TRBJ2-7; D not certain. Per germline, CDR1 LGHDT and CDR2 YNNKEL (reference sequence). The CDR3 has 14 residues. The V end was cut by 0 bases, the J end by 1 base, with 7 bases between. CDR3 in amino acids: CASSQDSGSYEQYF. The DNA of the CDR3 is TGTGCCAGCAGCCAAGATTCAGGTTCCTACGAGCAGTACTTC.

The chain carries TRBV5-1 and TRBJ2-6; possible D gene TRBD1, 6 bases. Trimming removed 0 bases from V and 3 bases from J, with 13 bases in between. This CDR3 is 17 amino acids long. CDR1 is SGHRS and CDR2 is YFSETQ in the germline V gene. The CDR3 nucleotides are TGCGCCAGCAGCTTGGGCCCTCGGACAGATGGGGCCAACGTCCTGACTTTC. Amino acid sequence: CASSLGPRTDGANVLTF.

V and J are TRBV19 and TRBJ1-1, with 8 nucleotides matching TRBD1. The CDR3 has 14 amino acids. V lost 5 bases, J lost 4 bases, and 6 bases stayed unmatched. Germline V gene sequence: CDR1 LNHDA, CDR2 SQIVND (reference sequence). CDR3 sequence: CASSARQGFTEAFF. DNA for the CDR3: TGTGCCAGTAGTGCGCGACAGGGGTTCACTGAAGCTTTCTTT.

J is TRBJ2-7 and V is TRBV28, with 10 bases aligning to TRBD1. The germline gives CDR1 MDHEN, CDR2 SYDVKM. The CDR3 extends over 13 amino acids. The trim removed 6 bases at V and 3 bases at J, leaving 2 bases unmatched. CDR3 coding DNA: TGTGCCAGCAGGTGGACAGGGGGCTACGAGCAGTACTTC. It encodes CASRWTGGYEQYF.

V is TRBV2 and J is TRBJ1-3, with a possible D match to TRBD1 (6 bases). V was cut by 1 base and J by 3 bases, with 10 bases left in between. CDR3 length equals 15 residues. Germline V gene sequence: CDR1 SNHLY, CDR2 FYNNEI. CDR3 DNA: TGTGCCAGCAGTGAAGGGACAGTGGTTGGAAACACCATATATTTT. As protein: CASSEGTVVGNTIYF.

The V call is TRBV7-9, the J call TRBJ1-1; TRBD1 matches at 8 bases. CDR3 length equals 15 residues. The V gene's germline CDR1 is SEHNR and CDR2 FQNEAQ (reference sequence). The V and J ends lost 5 bases and 6 bases, in that order; junction bases with no gene match: 11. CDR3: CASSPLDRDGAEAFF. The CDR3 DNA is TGTGCCAGCAGCCCCCTGGACAGGGATGGCGCTGAAGCTTTCTTT.

The chain recombines TRBV5-1 with TRBJ2-4, with D tentatively TRBD1 (5 bases). V was pared by 0 bases and J by 3 bases, with 13 bases between. The CDR3 has 16 amino acids. From germline, CDR1 is SGHRS and CDR2 YFSETQ. Here the CDR3 reads CASSLAAGLGKNIQYF. CDR3 coding DNA: TGCGCCAGCAGCTTGGCCGCAGGGTTGGGCAAAAACATTCAGTACTTC.

The genes are TRBV28 and TRBJ1-5; D is unclear. Trimming took off 0 bases at V and 1 base at J, with 10 bases between the two ends. CDR3 size: 16 residues. CDR1 is MDHEN and CDR2 is SYDVKM in the germline V gene. The CDR3 DNA is TGTGCCAGCAGTTTATGGAAAGCACCAAGCAATCAGCCCCAGCATTTT. Protein product: CASSLWKAPSNQPQHF.

This chain uses TRBV7-2 with TRBJ1-2; D ambiguous. This CDR3 is 12 amino acids long. CDR1 and CDR2 (germline): SGHTA, FQGNSA. Trimming removed 5 bases at V and 4 bases at J, with 8 bases between. CDR3 in DNA: TGTGCCAGCAGCGTGGGGAGCTATGGCTACACCTTC. The encoded protein is CASSVGSYGYTF.

The chain uses TRBV7-9 and TRBJ1-2; 9 bases agree with TRBD1. The CDR3 is 15 amino acids. Trimming cost V 5 bases and J 3 bases; bases outside gene matches: 7. Germline V gene lookup returns CDR1 SEHNR and CDR2 FQNEAQ (reference sequence). CDR3 sequence reads: CASSEQGAGDYGYTF. The CDR3 nucleotides read TGTGCCAGCAGCGAACAGGGGGCGGGTGACTATGGCTACACCTTC.

V is TRBV29-1 and J is TRBJ1-2, with a possible D match to TRBD1 (6 bases). The CDR3 extends over 15 amino acids. Germline loops: CDR1 SQVTM, CDR2 ANQGSEA. V gave up 6 bases and J gave up 3 bases, with 20 bases separating them. The CDR3 sequence: CSVAGWDTTDYGYTF. CDR3 in DNA: TGCAGCGTGGCGGGTTGGGACACGACAGACTATGGCTACACCTTC.

This rearrangement joins TRBV6-5 to TRBJ2-2, with 8 nucleotides matching TRBD2. This CDR3 comprises 13 residues. Per germline, CDR1 MNHEY and CDR2 SVGAGI. With 4 bases clipped from V and 9 bases from J, the junction kept 4 bases outside the gene matches. The CDR3 nucleotides read TGTGCCAGCAGTTCCGGACTAGCCAGGGAGCTGTTTTTT. Residues: CASSSGLARELFF.

In DNA form, the CDR3 reads TGTGCCAGCAGTTCTCTGGACAGGGGGCTCGGTCAGCCCCAGCATTTT. It encodes CASSSLDRGLGQPQHF. This sequence joins TRBV27 and TRBJ1-5, with TRBD1 matching over 11 bases. The CDR3 sequence is 16 residues long. The trim removed 4 bases at V and 6 bases at J, leaving 8 bases unmatched. Germline V gene lookup returns CDR1 MNHEY and CDR2 SMNVEV (reference sequence).

This chain links TRBV5-4 with TRBJ2-7; 7 bases are shared with TRBD1. The CDR3 covers 13 residues. Trimming took 4 bases from V and 6 from J; bases not matched to a gene: 7. Germline CDR1 reads SGHNT; CDR2 reads YYREEE (reference sequence). CDR3 residues: CASSLDRHREQYF. The CDR3 DNA follows: TGTGCCAGCAGCCTGGACAGGCACCGCGAGCAGTACTTC.

This chain joins TRBV28 and TRBJ2-1, with D possibly being TRBD1 (5 bases). Germline values: CDR1 MDHEN, CDR2 SYDVKM. CDR3 size: 13 residues. V dropped 9 bases and J dropped 3 bases, with 12 bases sitting between them. CDR3 protein: CASKQDNYNEQFF. In nucleotides, the CDR3 is TGTGCCAGTAAACAGGACAACTACAATGAGCAGTTCTTC.